The clone carrying this T cell receptor beta chain appeared a single time. Its target is unknown. Data came from immunoSEQ multiplex PCR; TCRdb stores just in-frame clones and leaves some out. Among about 92,000 clones listed, approximately 91% were seen once. The sample comes from a study of T cell responses to AZD1222 COVID-19 vaccine. Whole-study findings and limits: Spike-specific TCR breadth and depth both grew after two AZD1222 doses. Scientists sampled the repertoires only once the peak T cell response had passed. Reportedly, close to half of spike-specific TCRs are directed against unmutated variant regions. It should be noted that donors were predominantly white British and more often female, and clonal diversity was possibly underestimated.

Looked up from germline, CDR1 is MNHEY and CDR2 is SVGEGT. The V and J ends lost 1 base and 1 base respectively, with 21 bases between them. This CDR3 is built from 19 residues. The sample was peripheral blood, taken on day 0 of AZD1222 vaccination. The TCR comes from an adult in good health. V and J are TRBV6-2 or TRBV6-3 and TRBJ2-3, with D possibly matching TRBD2 (7 bases). This chain's CDR3 is CASSYLPGGAVYGTDTQYF. CDR3 nucleotide sequence: TGTGCCAGCAGTTACTTACCTGGGGGGGCAGTCTATGGCACAGATACGCAGTATTTT.